The TCR beta chain described here comes from a study of T cells in Graves' hyperthyroidism and ophthalmopathy. General study points: From stable hyperthyroidism, ophthalmopathy was separated by a 13 V-J model. The model foresaw ophthalmopathy a median around 6.4 months prior to onset.

Details on this clonotype: Its antigen is undetermined.

Hyperthyroidism patients were newly diagnosed, had disease duration under 2 months, and were aged 18 to 65 years. RNA transcripts were the template for amplifying TCR beta CDR3 regions. HTBI primers drove first-round RT-PCR of the TCR CDR3. TCRdb processed the multiplex PCR reads anew with MiXCR; each CDR3 protein has one entry. The repertoire holds about 540,000 distinct CDR3 sequences, under 60% seen once, with just under 8.5% in the top ten. The TCR originated in a woman aged 18-29 years with Graves' hyperthyroidism. Sequenced input: peripheral blood or thyroid tissue (not recorded which).

The DNA for the CDR3 is TGTGCCAGTAGTCCGTCGGGCAGCCTACTGAACACTGAAGCTTTCTTT. Its translation: CASSPSGSLLNTEAFF. The V call is TRBV19, the J call TRBJ1-1; no reliable D call. The CDR3 runs 16 residues. V shed 5 bases and J shed 0 bases, with 16 bases lying between them. The germline V gene encodes CDR1 LNHDA and CDR2 SQIVND (reference sequence).